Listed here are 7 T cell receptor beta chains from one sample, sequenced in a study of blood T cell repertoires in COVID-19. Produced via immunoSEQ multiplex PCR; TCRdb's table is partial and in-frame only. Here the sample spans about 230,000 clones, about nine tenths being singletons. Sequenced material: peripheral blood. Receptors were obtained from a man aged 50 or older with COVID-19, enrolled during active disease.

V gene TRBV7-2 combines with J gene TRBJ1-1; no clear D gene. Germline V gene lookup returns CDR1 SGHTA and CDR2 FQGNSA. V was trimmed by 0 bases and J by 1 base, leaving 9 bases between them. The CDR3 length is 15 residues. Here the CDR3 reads CASSLAPGGNTEAFF. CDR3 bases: TGTGCCAGCAGCTTAGCGCCGGGAGGGAACACTGAAGCTTTCTTT.

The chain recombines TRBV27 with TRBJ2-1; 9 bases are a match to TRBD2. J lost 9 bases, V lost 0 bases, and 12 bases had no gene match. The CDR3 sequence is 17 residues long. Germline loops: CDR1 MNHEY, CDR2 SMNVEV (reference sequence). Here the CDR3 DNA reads TGTGCCAGCAGTTTATCAATGGTAGCGGGAGTAGGGGGTGAGCAGTTCTTC. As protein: CASSLSMVAGVGGEQFF.

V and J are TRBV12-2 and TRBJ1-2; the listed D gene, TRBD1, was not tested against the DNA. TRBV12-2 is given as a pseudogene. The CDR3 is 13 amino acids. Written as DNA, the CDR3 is TGTGCAAGTCGCTTCGGACATAAGCATGGCTACACCTTC. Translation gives CASRFGHKHGYTF.

The CDR3 DNA reads as TGTGCCAGCAGCATGGGACAGAGACAAGAGACCCAGTACTTC. Its translation: CASSMGQRQETQYF. This chain uses TRBV7-2 with TRBJ2-5; TRBD1 matches 7 bases. V gave up 5 bases and J gave up 2 bases; unmatched junction bases: 5. The CDR3 has 14 amino acids. Germline-derived CDR1 and CDR2 are SGHTA and FQGNSA.

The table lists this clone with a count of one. This CDR3 is CASSKTGVIINTEAFF. CDR3 DNA: TGTGCCAGCAGTAAGACAGGGGTAATTATCAATACTGAAGCTTTCTTT. The gene calls are TRBV6-2 or TRBV6-3 and TRBJ1-1; 8 positions match TRBD1. CDR1 is MNHEY and CDR2 is SVGEGT in the germline V gene. Unmatched junction bases numbered 13, after V lost 5 bases and J lost 5 bases. There are 16 residues in the CDR3.

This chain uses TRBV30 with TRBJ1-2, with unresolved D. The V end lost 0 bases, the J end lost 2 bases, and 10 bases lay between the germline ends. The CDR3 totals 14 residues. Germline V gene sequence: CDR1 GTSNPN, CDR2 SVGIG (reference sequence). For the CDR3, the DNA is TGTGCCTGGAGTGTAAGCCGGTCAAACTATGGCTACACCTTC. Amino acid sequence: CAWSVSRSNYGYTF.

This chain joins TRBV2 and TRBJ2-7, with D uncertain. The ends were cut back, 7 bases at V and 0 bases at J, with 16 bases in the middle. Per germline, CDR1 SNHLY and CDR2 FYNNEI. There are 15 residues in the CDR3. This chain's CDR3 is CASTQQRLFSYEQYF. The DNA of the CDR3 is TGTGCCAGCACCCAGCAGCGCTTATTCTCCTACGAGCAGTACTTC.